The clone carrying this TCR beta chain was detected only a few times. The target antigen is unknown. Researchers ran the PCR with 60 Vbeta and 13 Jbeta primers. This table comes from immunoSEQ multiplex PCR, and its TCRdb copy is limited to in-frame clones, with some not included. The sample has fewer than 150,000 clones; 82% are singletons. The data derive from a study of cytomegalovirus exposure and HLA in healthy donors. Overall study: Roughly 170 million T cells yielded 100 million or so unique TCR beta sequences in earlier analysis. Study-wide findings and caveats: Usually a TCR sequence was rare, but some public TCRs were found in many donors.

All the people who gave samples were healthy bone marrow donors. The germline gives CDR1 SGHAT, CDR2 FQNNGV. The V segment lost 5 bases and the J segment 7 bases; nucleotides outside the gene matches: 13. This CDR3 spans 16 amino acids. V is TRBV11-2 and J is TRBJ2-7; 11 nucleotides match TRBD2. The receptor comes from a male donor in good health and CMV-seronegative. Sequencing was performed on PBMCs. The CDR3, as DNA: TGTGCCAGCAGCCCTCCGGGACTAGCGGAAAAGGGGGAGCAGTACTTC. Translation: CASSPPGLAEKGEQYF.